This T cell receptor (beta chain) is drawn from a study of CD8+ T cells in alopecia areata. Study observations and caveats: In lesional scalp, particularly from alopecia totalis/universalis, clonality was higher than in normal scalp. Besides other cells, scalp samples also yield sequences of resident alphabeta T cells from normal skin.

The investigators collected lesional scalp punch biopsies and peripheral blood from alopecia areata patients. A remark on this clone: The antigen is undetermined. The identical CDR3 is also encoded by other nucleotide sequences in the sample.

Sequencing used cDNA as its template, made by extracting RNA and reverse transcribing it. Assay used: immunoSEQ multiplex PCR; TCRdb lists only in-frame clones, some missing. The table includes about 7,400 clones, 45% to 70% detected once. This sequence originates from a human donor with alopecia areata. The sequenced sample was skin, obtained at week 0.

The CDR3 region is CASSLAGGAYNEQFF. The CDR3 DNA reads as TGCGCCAGCAGCTTGGCGGGTGGGGCCTACAATGAGCAGTTCTTC. V and J are TRBV5-1 and TRBJ2-1; D unresolved. The CDR3 spans 15 residues. V lost 0 bases to trimming and J lost 2 bases, with 9 bases between them. The V gene's germline CDR1 is SGHRS and CDR2 YFSETQ.